The clone carrying this TCR beta chain was counted between two and nine times. The ends were cut back, 4 bases at V and 7 bases at J, with 20 bases in the middle. This CDR3 spans 15 amino acids. In TCRdb, the 5' RACE reads were re-called with MiXCR into one record per CDR3 protein. The profile shows 210,000 or so distinct CDR3 sequences, approximately 20% of them singletons. The source of the sample is a study of T-cell memory formation after mild COVID-19. Material for sequencing was PBMCs or a T cell subset sorted from them (not recorded which). This clonotype was sampled from an adult woman who had mild COVID-19 (a few samples of this study predate the infection). Cell type and time point are not known. The rearrangement links TRBV12-3 or TRBV12-4 to TRBJ2-7; D is perhaps TRBD1 or TRBD2 (6 bases each). In DNA form, the CDR3 reads TGTGCCAGCAGTTCCCAGGAGGGGGGCGTGAGGGAGCAGTACTTC. Translation gives CASSSQEGGVREQYF.